The source of this T cell receptor (beta chain) is a study of CXCR3-negative and CXCR3-positive naive CD8 T cells (dated by TCRdb to between 2019 and 2020). Regarding the research as a whole: In total, 130 million to 150 million TRB reads were obtained, or roughly 1.5 +/- 0.3 million reads per library. Diversity and physicochemical repertoire analyses covered some eleven donors pooled from two independent experiments. Naive subsets from about 5 donors and memory cells from 3 donors were included in the TRBV-TRBJ cluster analysis.

General conclusions and limits of the study: Similar TRBV-TRBJ usage was shown by naive CXCR3-negative and CXCR3-positive cells from the same donor, whereas distinct patterns were shown by memory cells. Compared with CXCR3-negative naive cells, CXCR3-positive naive cells had TRB CDR3s with higher hydrophobicity (lower Kidera factor 4), lower energy, and higher strength and volume indices. Both naive subsets had comparably high repertoire diversity, while memory CD8+ T cells had much lower repertoire diversity. Because surface CD5, which has been linked to self-reactivity in mice, was comparable between naive subsets, TCR interaction strength was also inferred from TRB CDR3 physicochemical properties. Because CXCR3 expression was partially decreased after cryopreservation, freshly isolated PBMCs were used for most assays.

Sequencing instrument: NextSeq 550. The Human TCR Profiling Kit (MiLaboratory) was used to make UMI-labeled 5' RACE TRB cDNA libraries. cDNA synthesis used the entire amount of extracted RNA, and PCR amplification then used the entire amount of cDNA produced. Libraries were prepared in parallel with an identical number of PCR cycles. Processing in the source paper ran as follows. About 52,000 +/- 9,100 unique UMI-labeled TRB cDNA molecules per library were extracted with MIGEC and MiXCR, with at least two reads per UMI required. On average, each library contained about 40,000 +/- 10,000 functional in-frame TRB CDR3 nucleotide clonotypes without stop codons. After downsampling to 5000 UMI-labeled TRB molecules per sample, diversity metrics such as normalized Shannon-Wiener and Chao1 were calculated in VDJtools. VDJtools was used to calculate clonotype-size-weighted physicochemical properties of the central five CDR3 residues, namely interaction energy, strength, volume and Kidera factor 4. Once TCRdb had reprocessed the reads, it stored one entry per CDR3 protein sequence and supplied no DNA. Clone size and V and J calls follow TCRdb, not the original study. This sample's listing comprises about 130,000 distinct CDR3 sequences. Jointly, the top ten make up approximately 0.51% of the sample.

For every CD8+ T cell subset, 300,000 cells were flow-sorted straight into RLT lysis buffer, and each subset was sorted in triplicate. To exclude memory contaminants, naive CD8+ T cells were stringently defined as CD45RO-CCR7+CD27+CD95-. Peripheral blood mononuclear cells were isolated from buffy coats using standard density gradient centrifugation. A FACSAria III was used to flow-sort naive CD8+ T cells into CXCR3-negative and CXCR3-positive populations. Total RNA was extracted from sorted cells with an RNeasy Mini Kit. As concerns this clonotype: The target of this receptor is not known.

What was sequenced was naive CXCR3- CD8+ T cells from blood. The cell subset or site label, as the study defines it: CD45RO-CCR7+CD27+CD95- naive CD8+ T cells lacking CXCR3 (TNR3-). The sequence was obtained from a human donor in good health. Some clones in this sample may be carry-over from other donors' samples.

The CDR3 sequence is CASGRTGHLQPQHF. The chain links TRBV12-5 with TRBJ1-5; TCRdb's assignment of TRBD1 cannot be checked, as there is no DNA. CDR1 and CDR2 are drawn from the germline V gene: LGHNT, FRNRAP. There are 14 amino acids in the CDR3, from cysteine to phenylalanine inclusive. No DNA sequence was recorded.